This entry describes one T cell receptor beta chain. Its antigen remains unknown. It was with a sample-barcoded 5' primer and a J-beta primer mix that a second PCR of roughly 6 to 12 cycles was run. TCRdb reprocessed the 5' RACE reads via MiXCR and lists one record per CDR3 protein. Among fewer than 700,000 distinct CDR3 sequences listed, around two fifths were seen once. This sample is drawn from a study of blood T cells in healthy people across ages. Study outcomes and limitations: Diversity of TCR beta correlated strongly with naive T cell percentage.

V shed 1 base and J shed 1 base, with 10 bases lying between them. Germline CDR1 is SGHTA and CDR2 is FQGNSA. The CDR3 is 15 residues long. The sample consisted of blood. This TCR came from a man older than 75 in good health. The chain recombines TRBV7-2 with TRBJ1-1, with a possible D match to TRBD1 (6 bases). The CDR3 here is CASSLGEGGNTEAFF. In DNA, the CDR3 is TGTGCCAGCAGCTTAGGGGAGGGGGGGAACACTGAAGCTTTCTTT. The complete variable domain, with remaining parts taken from reference TRBV7-2 and TRBJ1-1, reads GAGVSQSPSNKVTEKGKDVELRCDPISGHTALYWYRQSLGQGLEFLIYFQGNSAPDKSGLPSDRFSAERTGGSVSTLTIQRTQQEDSAVYLCASSLGEGGNTEAFFGQGTRLTVV.